A single sample is the source of the 9 T cell receptor beta chains below, sequenced in a study of cytomegalovirus exposure and HLA in healthy donors. The primer mix had 60 Vbeta and 13 Jbeta primers. Measured with immunoSEQ multiplex PCR; TCRdb has only the in-frame clones, and not every one. In all, the sample yields approximately 52,000 clones. The sequenced sample consisted of PBMCs. The receptors were sampled from a woman between 55 and 75 years old in good health and CMV-seropositive.

The chain carries TRBV4-1 and TRBJ2-6, with 8 positions matching TRBD1. V lost 1 base and J lost 0; bases outside the gene matches: 2. The germline gives CDR1 MGHRA, CDR2 YSYEKL. There are 17 residues in the CDR3. The CDR3 reads CASSQGDRSSGANVLTF. The CDR3 DNA reads as TGCGCCAGCAGCCAAGGGGACAGGAGCTCTGGGGCCAACGTCCTGACTTTC.

CDR3 sequence reads: CASSGTEINTGELFF. Written as DNA, the CDR3 is TGTGCCAGCAGTGGGACAGAAATTAACACCGGGGAGCTGTTTTTT. The chain joins TRBV6-1 to TRBJ2-2; D may be TRBD1 (6 bases). V was cut by 4 bases and J by 2 bases, with 11 bases left in between. CDR1 is MNHNS, CDR2 SASEGT, per germline. This CDR3 region has 15 residues.

J is TRBJ2-2 and V is TRBV4-1; 10 bases align to TRBD1. Trimming removed 9 bases from V and 7 bases from J; junction bases left unmatched: 11. The CDR3 runs to 15 residues. Germline V gene lookup returns CDR1 MGHRA and CDR2 YSYEKL. The CDR3 DNA follows: TGCGCCAGTACGCGGGGACAGGGGTTGTTCGGGGAGCTGTTTTTT. Amino acids: CASTRGQGLFGELFF.

The rearrangement uses TRBV6-1 and TRBJ1-4; TRBD1 is a possible D gene (5 bases). Deletions cut 3 bases from V and 8 bases from J, with 16 bases between. There are 15 residues in the CDR3. CDR1 is MNHNS, CDR2 SASEGT, per germline. CDR3 nucleotide sequence: TGTGCCAGCAGTGATGTGCGGGGGAGTTACGAAAAACTGTTTTTT. Translating gives CASSDVRGSYEKLFF.

The CDR3 DNA follows: TGTGCTAGTGGTGAAAGACAGGAGGATAATCAGCCCCAGCATTTT. Translation gives CASGERQEDNQPQHF. V is TRBV12-5 and J is TRBJ1-5; tentative D call: TRBD1 (6 bases). V was shortened by 5 bases and J by 4 bases, with 15 bases between the two germline ends. Germline loops: CDR1 LGHNT, CDR2 FRNRAP. This CDR3 is 15 amino acids long.

The J gene is TRBJ1-3, the V gene TRBV7-9; 7 positions agree with TRBD1. This CDR3 is built from 18 residues. Looked up from germline, CDR1 is SEHNR and CDR2 is FQNEAQ (reference sequence). The junction had 13 bases not matched to a gene; V was cut back by 5 bases and J by 0 bases. CDR3 coding DNA: TGTGCCAGCAGCCCCGGGACAGTTTCAATCACCTCTGGAAACACCATATATTTT. This translates into CASSPGTVSITSGNTIYF.

This rearrangement joins TRBV11-1 to TRBJ2-1; 8 bases match TRBD2. J was trimmed by 4 bases and V by 10 bases; bases with no gene match: 6. The CDR3 length is 13 residues. The germline V gene encodes CDR1 SGHAT and CDR2 FQDESV (reference sequence). CDR3 DNA: TGTGCCACGCGGGGGGACATTTACAATGAGCAGTTCTTC. Its protein product is CATRGDIYNEQFF.

This chain links TRBV28 with TRBJ2-1, with D possibly being TRBD2 (6 bases). Germline CDR1 reads MDHEN; CDR2 reads SYDVKM. The CDR3 runs to 19 residues. Trimming cost V 4 bases and J 7 bases, with 29 bases left between them. The CDR3 DNA reads as TGTGCCAGCAGTTCCAACCCGTTTACCTCGGGGGTTAAAAGTAATGAGCAGTTCTTC. Protein product: CASSSNPFTSGVKSNEQFF.

The CDR3 DNA reads as TGTGCCAGCTCACCAGGGACAGGGACCACCTACGAGCAGTACTTC. This encodes CASSPGTGTTYEQYF. The chain combines TRBV18 with TRBJ2-7; TRBD1 aligns across 9 bases. The CDR3 totals 15 residues. Germline V gives CDR1 KGHSH, CDR2 LQKENI. Trimming took 2 bases from V and 2 from J; bases not matched to a gene: 4.